A single count supports the clone carrying this TCR beta chain. Authors' analysis steps: It was from reference gene primer amplification that nucleated cell counts were estimated. Repertoires were generated with immunoSEQ multiplex PCR, while TCRdb's copy carries only in-frame clones and drops some. D and trimming were read from the DNA, whereas the V and J calls and clone size are those reported in that table. Here the sample spans about 330,000 clones, approximately 88% being singletons. This specimen belongs to a study of blood T cell repertoires in COVID-19. Participants came from 20 to 25 US areas, aged roughly 18 to 95 years. Researchers sorted participants into cohorts using their self-reported clinical history. Among Cohort 3 donors, those recovered had two negative PCRs, clearance, or symptom resolution. Losses at the gene ends were 5 bases for V and 3 bases for J; bases not matched to a gene: 4. This CDR3 contains 14 residues. Germline V gene lookup returns CDR1 LNHNV and CDR2 YYDKDF (reference sequence).

The material sequenced was PBMCs or T cells enriched from blood (not recorded which). The clonotype was recovered from a man aged 30 to 39 who had recovered from COVID-19. V and J are TRBV15 and TRBJ1-3; 7 positions agree with TRBD1. CDR3 amino acids: CATSARQGGNTIYF. CDR3 sequence (DNA): TGTGCCACCAGCGCTCGACAGGGTGGAAACACCATATATTTT.